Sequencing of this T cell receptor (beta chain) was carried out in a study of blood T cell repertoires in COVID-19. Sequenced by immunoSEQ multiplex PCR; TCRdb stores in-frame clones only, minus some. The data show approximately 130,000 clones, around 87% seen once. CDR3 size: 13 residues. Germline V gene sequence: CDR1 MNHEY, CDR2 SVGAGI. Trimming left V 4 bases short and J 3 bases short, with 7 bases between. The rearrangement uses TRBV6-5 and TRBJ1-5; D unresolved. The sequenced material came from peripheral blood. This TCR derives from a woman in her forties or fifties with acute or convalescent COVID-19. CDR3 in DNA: TGTGCCAGCAGTTTGGCCAACAATCAGCCCCAGCATTTT. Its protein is CASSLANNQPQHF.